The rows below give T cell receptor beta chains drawn from one sample of a study of radiotherapy plus CTLA-4 blockade in lung cancer. Measured with immunoSEQ multiplex PCR; TCRdb has only the in-frame clones, and not every one. The sample holds 70,000 to 90,000 clones, about 78% seen once. The input for sequencing was peripheral blood, taken from a patient treated with radiotherapy plus ipilimumab. These receptors all stem from a human donor with non-small cell lung cancer whose response to radiotherapy plus ipilimumab could not be evaluated. Some clones in this sample may be carry-over from other donors' samples. CDR3s include the opening cysteine and the closing phenylalanine or tryptophan. The D gene is left open where the match is weak. Part of the rows lack a size; the others show once, few, many or a class for expanded clones.

D gene,V gene,J gene,clone size,CDR3 protein,CDR3 DNA
TRBD2,TRBV2,TRBJ2-7,.,CASSEALSGGVYEQYF,TGTGCCAGCAGTGAAGCCCTTAGCGGGGGAGTCTACGAGCAGTACTTC
TRBD1,TRBV9,TRBJ2-2,.,CASSAGQANTGELFF,TGTGCCAGCAGCGCGGGACAGGCGAACACCGGGGAGCTGTTTTTT
.,TRBV14,TRBJ2-1,.,CASSQHLSYNEQFF,TGTGCCAGCAGCCAACATTTGTCCTACAATGAGCAGTTCTTC
.,TRBV9,TRBJ1-2,.,CASSVDPAPAGMAYGYTF,TGTGCCAGCAGCGTAGACCCAGCCCCGGCAGGGATGGCATATGGCTACACCTTC
.,TRBV7-9,TRBJ1-1,.,CASSFSSRANTEAFF,TGTGCCAGCAGCTTTTCCTCCAGGGCGAACACTGAAGCTTTCTTT
.,TRBV5-1,TRBJ1-4,few,CASSLRPGEKLFF,TGCGCCAGCAGCTTGAGGCCGGGTGAAAAACTGTTTTTT
TRBD2,TRBV5-1,TRBJ2-7,many,CASSGSGGTSYEQYF,TGCGCCAGCAGCGGAAGCGGGGGGACCTCCTACGAGCAGTACTTC
.,TRBV27,TRBJ1-2,once,CASSSSRQWGGYTF,TGTGCCAGCAGTTCTTCTCGACAGTGGGGCGGCTACACCTTC
TRBD1,TRBV19,TRBJ1-5,.,CASSSTGTGGNQPQHF,TGTGCCAGTAGTTCAACCGGGACAGGGGGAAATCAGCCCCAGCATTTT
.,TRBV7-9,TRBJ1-4,.,CASSLAEQGKLFF,TGTGCCAGCAGCTTAGCGGAACAGGGCAAACTGTTTTTT
.,TRBV28,TRBJ2-1,.,CASSLLGLGQFF,TGTGCCAGCAGTTTATTGGGTCTAGGGCAGTTCTTC
TRBD1,TRBV6-6,TRBJ1-6,once,CASSPGQGYLHF,TGTGCCAGCAGCCCGGGACAGGGCTACCTCCACTTT
TRBD1,TRBV6-5,TRBJ1-1,.,CASSRQGRTEAFF,TGTGCCAGCAGCCGACAGGGCCGGACTGAAGCTTTCTTT
.,TRBV9,TRBJ2-2,.,CASSPLSNTGELFF,TGTGCCAGCAGCCCTCTATCGAACACCGGGGAGCTGTTTTTT
TRBD1,TRBV5-1,TRBJ1-2,.,CASSLTGGWDYTF,TGCGCCAGCAGCTTGACAGGGGGTTGGGACTACACCTTC
.,TRBV6-5,TRBJ1-4,many,CASSPRTDSNEKLFF,TGTGCCAGCAGTCCCAGGACAGATTCTAATGAAAAACTGTTTTTT
.,TRBV15,TRBJ2-2,.,CATSTQRGHAGELFF,TGTGCCACCAGCACCCAGCGGGGACATGCCGGGGAGCTGTTTTTT